This T cell receptor (beta chain) is drawn from a study of shared clonotypes between healthy human individuals. V trimming: 7 bases; J trimming: 4 bases; junction bases outside the gene matches: 4. The germline V gene has CDR1 SEHNR and CDR2 FQNEAQ (reference sequence). The CDR3 sequence is 13 residues long. TCRdb keeps only in-frame clones here, not all; method: immunoSEQ multiplex PCR. This table holds 2 million to 2.5 million clones, roughly 95% found once. Sample: naive CD4+ T cells sorted from blood. The subset was: CD45RA+ positively selected. This chain joins TRBV7-9 and TRBJ2-5, with 9 bases lining up with TRBD1. The sequence came from a man aged 18 to 30 in good health. CDR3 DNA sequence: TGTGCCAGCAACCCGGACAGGGGAGAGACCCAGTACTTC. Protein product: CASNPDRGETQYF. The full variable domain, its missing parts supplied by reference TRBV7-9 and TRBJ2-5, is DTGVSQNPRHKITKRGQNVTFRCDPISEHNRLYWYRQTLGQGPEFLTYFQNEAQLEKSRLLSDRFSAERPKGSFSTLEIQRTEQGDSAMYLCASNPDRGETQYFGPGTRLLVL.